This record covers a single TCR beta chain. Antigen specificity is unknown. The method was immunoSEQ multiplex PCR; TCRdb's version includes in-frame clones alone and lacks a portion of them. The sample holds about 120,000 clones, 85% to 95% seen once. The germline CDR1 and CDR2 sequences are SGHAT and FQNNGV. The CDR3 is made up of 15 amino acids. V was pared by 5 bases and J by 4 bases, with 14 bases between. This sample is drawn from a study of graft-versus-host responses after intestinal transplantation. Broader study findings: Circulating GvH clone levels at their peak were associated with HvG declines (early post-transplant). Analysis identified GvH clones in recipient marrow, with some appearing first in ileum or blood.

The sample in question was unstimulated CD8+ T cells sorted from spleen or lymph node cells, obtained before intestinal transplant. This sequence joins TRBV11-2 and TRBJ1-4, with D possibly TRBD1 on 6 matching bases. This clonotype originated in a human donor who received an intestinal transplant. The CDR3 coding sequence is TGTGCCAGCAGCCAAAACAGGGCTTATAATGAAAAACTGTTTTTT. Translated: CASSQNRAYNEKLFF.